This TCR beta chain comes out of a study of CD8+ T cells in alopecia areata. In the case of this clone: Antigen: not known.

Germline CDR1 reads SQVTM; CDR2 reads ANQGSEA. V was shortened by 0 bases and J by 1 base, with 12 bases between the two germline ends. The CDR3 is made up of 15 amino acids. Study findings and constraints: Scalp data also include sequences from resident alphabeta T cells of normal skin. Clonality in lesional scalp, especially alopecia totalis/universalis, exceeded that of normal scalp. Unlike in mice, where it was clearer, TCR sharing across patients was less clear, possibly HLA-related.

After isolation, RNA underwent reverse transcription to generate cDNA as the sequencing template. The method was immunoSEQ multiplex PCR; TCRdb's version includes in-frame clones alone and lacks a portion of them. The sample carries some 200,000 clones, roughly 50% recorded once. Sample: CD8+ T cells sorted from blood. The genes are TRBV29-1 and TRBJ2-5, with D possibly TRBD2 on 5 matching bases. The clonotype originates from a human donor in good health. CDR3 amino acids: CSVEDRRTFQETQYF. CDR3 bases: TGCAGCGTTGAAGATCGTCGGACTTTCCAAGAGACCCAGTACTTC.